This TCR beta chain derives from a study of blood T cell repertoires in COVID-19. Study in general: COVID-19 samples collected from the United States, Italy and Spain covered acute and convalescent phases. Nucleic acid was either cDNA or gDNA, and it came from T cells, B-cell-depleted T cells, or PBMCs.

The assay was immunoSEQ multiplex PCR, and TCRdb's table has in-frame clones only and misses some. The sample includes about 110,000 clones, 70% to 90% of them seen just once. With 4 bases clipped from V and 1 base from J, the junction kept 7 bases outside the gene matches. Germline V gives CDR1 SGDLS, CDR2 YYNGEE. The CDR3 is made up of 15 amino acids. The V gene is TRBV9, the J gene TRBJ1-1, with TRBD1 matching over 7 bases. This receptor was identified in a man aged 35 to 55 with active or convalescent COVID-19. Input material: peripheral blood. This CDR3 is CASSISGGQNTEAFF. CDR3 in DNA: TGTGCCAGCAGCATCTCAGGGGGGCAGAACACTGAAGCTTTCTTT.